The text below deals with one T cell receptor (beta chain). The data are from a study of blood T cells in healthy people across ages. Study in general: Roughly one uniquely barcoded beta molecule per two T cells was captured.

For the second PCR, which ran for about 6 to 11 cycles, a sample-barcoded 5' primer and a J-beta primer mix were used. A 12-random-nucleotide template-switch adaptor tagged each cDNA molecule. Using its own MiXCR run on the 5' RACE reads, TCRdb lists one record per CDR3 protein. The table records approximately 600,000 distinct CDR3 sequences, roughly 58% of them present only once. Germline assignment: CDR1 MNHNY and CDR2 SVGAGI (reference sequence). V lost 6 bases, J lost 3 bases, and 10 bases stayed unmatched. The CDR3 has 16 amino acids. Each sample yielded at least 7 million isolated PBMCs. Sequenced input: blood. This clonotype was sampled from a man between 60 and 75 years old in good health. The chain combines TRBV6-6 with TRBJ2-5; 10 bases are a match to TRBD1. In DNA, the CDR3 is TGTGCCAGCAGCTCCAGGGACAGGGGAGGAGAAGAGACCCAGTACTTC. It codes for CASSSRDRGGEETQYF.